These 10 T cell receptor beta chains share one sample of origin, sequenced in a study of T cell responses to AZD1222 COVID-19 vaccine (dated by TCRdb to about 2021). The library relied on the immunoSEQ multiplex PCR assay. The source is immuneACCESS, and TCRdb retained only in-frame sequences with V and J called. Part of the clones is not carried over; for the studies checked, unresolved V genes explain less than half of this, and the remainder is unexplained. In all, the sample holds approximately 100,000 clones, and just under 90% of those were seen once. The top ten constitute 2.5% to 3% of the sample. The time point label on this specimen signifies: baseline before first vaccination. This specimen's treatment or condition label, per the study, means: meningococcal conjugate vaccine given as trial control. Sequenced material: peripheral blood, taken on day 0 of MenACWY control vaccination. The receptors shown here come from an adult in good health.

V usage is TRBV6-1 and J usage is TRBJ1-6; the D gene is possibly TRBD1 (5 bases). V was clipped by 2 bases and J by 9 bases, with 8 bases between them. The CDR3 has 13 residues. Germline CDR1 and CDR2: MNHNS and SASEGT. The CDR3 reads CASSEPGGSPLHF. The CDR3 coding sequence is TGTGCCAGCAGTGAACCGGGGGGTTCACCCCTCCACTTT.

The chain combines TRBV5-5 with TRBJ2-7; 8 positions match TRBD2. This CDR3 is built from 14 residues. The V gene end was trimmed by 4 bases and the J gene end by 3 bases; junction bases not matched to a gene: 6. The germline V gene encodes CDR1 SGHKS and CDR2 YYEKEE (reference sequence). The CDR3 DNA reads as TGTGCCAGCAGCCCCGGGGGGGCCGTCTACGAGCAGTACTTC. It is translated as CASSPGGAVYEQYF. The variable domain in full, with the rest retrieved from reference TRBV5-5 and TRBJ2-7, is DAGVTQSPTHLIKTRGQQVTLRCSPISGHKSVSWYQQVLGQGPQFIFQYYEKEERGRGNFPDRFSARQFPNYSSELNVNALLLGDSALYLCASSPGGAVYEQYFGPGTRLTVT.

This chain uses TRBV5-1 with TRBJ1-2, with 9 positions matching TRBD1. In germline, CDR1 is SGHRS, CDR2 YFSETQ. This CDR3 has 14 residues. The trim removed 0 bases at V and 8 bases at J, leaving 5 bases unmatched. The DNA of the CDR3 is TGCGCCAGCAGCTTGGCATGGGACAGGGACGGCTACACCTTC. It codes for CASSLAWDRDGYTF.

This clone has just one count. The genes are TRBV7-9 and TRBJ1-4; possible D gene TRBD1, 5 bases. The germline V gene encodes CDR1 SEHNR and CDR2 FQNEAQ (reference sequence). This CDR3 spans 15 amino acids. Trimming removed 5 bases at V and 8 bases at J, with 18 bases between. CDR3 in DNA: TGTGCCAGCAGCGAGACCAGGGTGGATAGGGAAAAACTGTTTTTT. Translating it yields CASSETRVDREKLFF.

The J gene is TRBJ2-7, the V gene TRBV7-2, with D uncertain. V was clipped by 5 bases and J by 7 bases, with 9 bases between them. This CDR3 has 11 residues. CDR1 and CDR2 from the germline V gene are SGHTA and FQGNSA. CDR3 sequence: CASSASLEQYF. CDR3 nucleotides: TGTGCCAGCAGCGCGAGTCTTGAGCAGTACTTC.

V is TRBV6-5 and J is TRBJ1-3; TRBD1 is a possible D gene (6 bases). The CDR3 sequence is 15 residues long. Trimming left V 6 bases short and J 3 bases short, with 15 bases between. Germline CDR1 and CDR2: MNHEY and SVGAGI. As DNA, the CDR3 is TGTGCCAGCAGCGAGCGGGGGCTGGGTGGAAACACCATATATTTT. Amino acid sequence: CASSERGLGGNTIYF.

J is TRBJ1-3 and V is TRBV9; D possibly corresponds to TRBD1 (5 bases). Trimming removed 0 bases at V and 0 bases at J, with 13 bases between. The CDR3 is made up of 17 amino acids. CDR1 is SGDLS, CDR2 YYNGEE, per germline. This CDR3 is CASSVGVDSLSGNTIYF. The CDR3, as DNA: TGTGCCAGCAGCGTAGGCGTCGACAGCCTCTCTGGAAACACCATATATTTT. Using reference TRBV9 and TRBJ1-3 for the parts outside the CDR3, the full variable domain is DSGVTQTPKHLITATGQRVTLRCSPRSGDLSVYWYQQSLDQGLQFLIQYYNGEERAKGNILERFSAQQFPDLHSELNLSSLELGDSALYFCASSVGVDSLSGNTIYFGEGSWLTVV.

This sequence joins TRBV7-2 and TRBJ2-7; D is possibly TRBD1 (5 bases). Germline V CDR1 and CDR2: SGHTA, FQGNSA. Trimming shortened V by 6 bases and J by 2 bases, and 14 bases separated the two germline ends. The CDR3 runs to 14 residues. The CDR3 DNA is TGTGCCAGCAGACTTGGGGCGGCGGCCTACGAGCAGTACTTC. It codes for CASRLGAAAYEQYF.

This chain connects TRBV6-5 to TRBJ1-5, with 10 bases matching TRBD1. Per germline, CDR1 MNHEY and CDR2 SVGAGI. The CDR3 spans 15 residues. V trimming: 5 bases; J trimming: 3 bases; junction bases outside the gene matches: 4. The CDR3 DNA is TGTGCCAGCAGTCCCGGGACAGGGGTCAATCAGCCCCAGCATTTT. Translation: CASSPGTGVNQPQHF.

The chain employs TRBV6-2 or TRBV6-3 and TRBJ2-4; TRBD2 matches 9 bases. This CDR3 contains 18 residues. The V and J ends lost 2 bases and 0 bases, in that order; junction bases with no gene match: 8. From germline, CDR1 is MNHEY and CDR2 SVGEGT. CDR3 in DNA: TGTGCCAGCAGTTACGGTGGGCTAGCGGGGATAGCCAAAAACATTCAGTACTTC. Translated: CASSYGGLAGIAKNIQYF.